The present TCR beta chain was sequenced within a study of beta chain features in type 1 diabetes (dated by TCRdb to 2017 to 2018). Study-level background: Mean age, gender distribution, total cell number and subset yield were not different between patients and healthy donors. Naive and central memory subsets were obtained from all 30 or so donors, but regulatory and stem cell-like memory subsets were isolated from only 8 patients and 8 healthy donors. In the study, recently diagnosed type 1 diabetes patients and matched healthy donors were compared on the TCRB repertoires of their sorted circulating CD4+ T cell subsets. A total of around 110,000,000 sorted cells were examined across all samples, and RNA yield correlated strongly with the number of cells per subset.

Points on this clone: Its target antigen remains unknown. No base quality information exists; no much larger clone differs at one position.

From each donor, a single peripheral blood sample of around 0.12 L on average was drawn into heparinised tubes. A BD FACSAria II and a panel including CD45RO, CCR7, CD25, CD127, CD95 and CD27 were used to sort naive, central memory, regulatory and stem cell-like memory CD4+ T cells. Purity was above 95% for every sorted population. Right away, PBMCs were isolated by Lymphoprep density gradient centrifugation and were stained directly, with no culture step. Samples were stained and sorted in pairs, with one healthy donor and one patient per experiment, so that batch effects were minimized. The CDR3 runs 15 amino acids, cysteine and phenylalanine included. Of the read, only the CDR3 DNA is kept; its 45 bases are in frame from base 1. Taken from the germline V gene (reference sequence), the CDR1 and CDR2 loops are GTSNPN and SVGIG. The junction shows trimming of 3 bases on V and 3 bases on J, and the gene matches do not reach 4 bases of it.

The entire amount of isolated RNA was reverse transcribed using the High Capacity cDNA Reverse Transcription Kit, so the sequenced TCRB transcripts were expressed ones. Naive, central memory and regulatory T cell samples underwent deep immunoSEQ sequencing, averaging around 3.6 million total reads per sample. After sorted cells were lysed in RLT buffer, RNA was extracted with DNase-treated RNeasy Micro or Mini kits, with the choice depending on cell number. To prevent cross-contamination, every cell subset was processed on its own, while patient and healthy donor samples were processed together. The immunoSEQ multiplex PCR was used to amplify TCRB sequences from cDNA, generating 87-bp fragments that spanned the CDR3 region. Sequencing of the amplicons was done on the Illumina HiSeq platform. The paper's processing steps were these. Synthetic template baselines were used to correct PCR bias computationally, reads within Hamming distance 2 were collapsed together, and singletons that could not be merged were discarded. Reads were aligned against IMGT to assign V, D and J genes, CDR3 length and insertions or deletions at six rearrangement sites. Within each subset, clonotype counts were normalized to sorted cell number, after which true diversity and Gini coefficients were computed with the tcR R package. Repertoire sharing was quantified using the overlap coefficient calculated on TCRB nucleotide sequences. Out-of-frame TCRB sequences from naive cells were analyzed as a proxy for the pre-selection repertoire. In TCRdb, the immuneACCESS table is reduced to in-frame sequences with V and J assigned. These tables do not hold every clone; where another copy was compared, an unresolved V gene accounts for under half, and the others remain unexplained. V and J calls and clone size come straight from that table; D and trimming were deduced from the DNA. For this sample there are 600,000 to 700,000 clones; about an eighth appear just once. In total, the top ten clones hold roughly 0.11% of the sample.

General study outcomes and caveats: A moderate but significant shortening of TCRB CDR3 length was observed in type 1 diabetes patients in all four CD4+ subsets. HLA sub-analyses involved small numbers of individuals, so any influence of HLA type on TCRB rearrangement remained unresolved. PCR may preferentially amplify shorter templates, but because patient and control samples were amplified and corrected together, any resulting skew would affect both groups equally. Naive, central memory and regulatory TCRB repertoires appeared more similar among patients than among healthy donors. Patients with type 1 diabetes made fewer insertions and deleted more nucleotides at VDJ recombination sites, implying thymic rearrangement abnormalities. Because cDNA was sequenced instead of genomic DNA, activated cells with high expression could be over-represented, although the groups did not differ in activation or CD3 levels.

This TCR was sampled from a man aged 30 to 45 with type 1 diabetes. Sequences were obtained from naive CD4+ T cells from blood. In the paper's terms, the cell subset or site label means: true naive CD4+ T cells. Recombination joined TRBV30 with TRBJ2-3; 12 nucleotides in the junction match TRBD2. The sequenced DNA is TGTGCCTGGAGCCCTAGCGGGGGGGTTACAGATACGCAGTATTTT. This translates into CAWSPSGGVTDTQYF. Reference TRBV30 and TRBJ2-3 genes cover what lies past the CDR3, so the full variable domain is SQTIHQWPATLVQPVGSPLSLECTVEGTSNPNLYWYRQAAGRGLQLLFYSVGIGQISSEVPQNLSASRPQDRQFILSSKKLLLSDSGFYLCAWSPSGGVTDTQYFGPGTRLTVL.